This T cell receptor (beta chain) was profiled in a study of blood T cell repertoires in COVID-19. For the study at large: Collection of acute and convalescent COVID-19 samples took place in the United States, Italy and Spain. Nucleic acid was either cDNA or gDNA, and it came from T cells, B-cell-depleted T cells, or PBMCs.

One Seattle source followed patients from active infection through their disease course. Trimming stripped 5 bases from V and 4 bases from J, with 17 bases between. Germline V lookup: CDR1 SGHVS, CDR2 FQNEAQ. This CDR3 contains 15 residues. In its sample, this clone was seen a few times. In the study's own analysis: Reference gene primer amplification in the assay estimated nucleated cell counts. Method: immunoSEQ multiplex PCR; TCRdb's copy keeps in-frame clones and lacks some. D and trimming were read from the DNA, whereas the V and J calls and clone size are those reported in that table. Of 300,000 to 400,000 clones in the sample, more than 70% were seen once.

Sequenced material: peripheral blood. V is TRBV7-8 and J is TRBJ1-2; D possibly corresponds to TRBD1 (5 bases). The TCR comes from a woman aged 55-70 years with COVID-19, enrolled during active disease. The CDR3 bases are TGTGCCAGCAGCCTAGGGGCTTACCAAGGCTATGGCTACACCTTC. Translation gives CASSLGAYQGYGYTF.